Following are 15 T cell receptor beta chains from one sample sequenced in a study of cytomegalovirus exposure and HLA in healthy donors. The study ran its PCR with 60 Vbeta and 13 Jbeta primers. Measured with immunoSEQ multiplex PCR; TCRdb has only the in-frame clones, and not every one. Reported are 35,000 to 45,000 clones; the ten largest clones contain approximately 10%. Material: PBMCs. The receptors were gathered from a man aged 35 to 55 in good health and CMV-seropositive.

This rearrangement joins TRBV6-5 to TRBJ2-7; TRBD1 aligns across 8 bases. CDR1 and CDR2 (germline): MNHEY, SVGAGI. This CDR3 comprises 15 residues. V dropped 6 bases and J dropped 4; count of bases not matched to a gene: 11. CDR3 in amino acids: CASSPGQGGRYEQYF. Here the CDR3 DNA reads TGTGCCAGCAGCCCTGGACAGGGTGGTCGGTACGAGCAGTACTTC.

V is TRBV7-8 and J is TRBJ1-1; 8 bases agree with TRBD1. The CDR3 length is 14 residues. Germline V gene lookup returns CDR1 SGHVS and CDR2 FQNEAQ. V lost 5 bases to trimming and J lost 2 bases; unmatched junction nucleotides: 4. The DNA of the CDR3 is TGTGCCAGCAGCGCGGGACAGGCCAACACTGAAGCTTTCTTT. This codes for CASSAGQANTEAFF.

The chain uses TRBV7-9 and TRBJ1-2; D perhaps matches TRBD1 (5 bases). Germline V gene data show CDR1 as SEHNR and CDR2 as FQNEAQ (reference sequence). The CDR3 loop spans 16 amino acids. Between the trimmed V and J ends, which lost 5 bases and 0 bases, there was a span of 16 bases. The CDR3 is CASSPPDRIPNYGYTF. In DNA, the CDR3 is TGTGCCAGCAGCCCCCCCGACAGAATTCCTAACTATGGCTACACCTTC. Full variable domain (rest looked up from reference TRBV7-9 and TRBJ1-2): DTGVSQNPRHKITKRGQNVTFRCDPISEHNRLYWYRQTLGQGPEFLTYFQNEAQLEKSRLLSDRFSAERPKGSFSTLEIQRTEQGDSAMYLCASSPPDRIPNYGYTFGSGTRLTVV.

J is TRBJ2-5 and V is TRBV5-6; possible D gene TRBD2, 5 bases. The CDR3 has 15 amino acids. Germline V gene sequence: CDR1 SGHDT, CDR2 YYEEEE. V lost 4 bases and J lost 4, with 17 bases in between. Here the CDR3 DNA reads TGTGCCAGCAGCGGAGCCCCAACCAGCGGAGAGACCCAGTACTTC. It encodes CASSGAPTSGETQYF.

The chain employs TRBV7-2 and TRBJ2-7; 10 nucleotides line up with TRBD1. V trimming: 5 bases; J trimming: 0 bases; junction bases outside the gene matches: 4. CDR1 SGHTA and CDR2 FQGNSA come from the germline V gene. The CDR3 consists of 15 residues. DNA of the CDR3: TGTGCCAGCAGCACGGACAGGGGGAACTCCTACGAGCAGTACTTC. It codes for CASSTDRGNSYEQYF.

The CDR3 nucleotides read TGTGCCAGCAGCCCCCGAGGTGGGGCAGCCAAGGGGTCCTACGAGCAGTACTTC. Translation gives CASSPRGGAAKGSYEQYF. V usage is TRBV9 and J usage is TRBJ2-5; D perhaps matches TRBD1 (5 bases). The DNA end favors TRBJ2-7, so the J call may be wrong. The germline V gene has CDR1 SGDLS and CDR2 YYNGEE. This CDR3 comprises 18 residues.

The gene calls are TRBV7-3 and TRBJ2-1; 11 bases line up with TRBD2. This CDR3 contains 15 residues. The trim removed 5 bases at V and 5 bases at J, leaving 5 bases unmatched. Germline-derived CDR1 and CDR2 are SGHTA and FQGTGA. The CDR3 DNA is TGTGCCAGCAGCCCCCCGACTAGCGGGGACAATGAGCAGTTCTTC. It specifies CASSPPTSGDNEQFF.

This rearrangement joins TRBV7-2 to TRBJ1-4; 9 bases are a match to TRBD1. The CDR3 extends over 16 amino acids. Germline assignment: CDR1 SGHTA and CDR2 FQGNSA. V shed 1 base, J shed 6 bases, and the junction held 6 bases outside the gene matches. Written as DNA, the CDR3 is TGTGCCAGCAGCTTAGTCGGGGGACAGGGATATGAAAAACTGTTTTTT. As protein: CASSLVGGQGYEKLFF.

The genes are TRBV6-5 and TRBJ2-1, with no clear D. The V gene's germline CDR1 is MNHEY and CDR2 SVGAGI. The V end lost 4 bases, the J end lost 0 bases, and 10 bases lay between the germline ends. The CDR3 extends over 15 amino acids. In nucleotides, the CDR3 is TGTGCCAGCAGTTCAACTGGGCACTCCTACAATGAGCAGTTCTTC. Protein product: CASSSTGHSYNEQFF.

Here the CDR3 reads CASSLTITGSNTEAFF. The CDR3 nucleotides are TGTGCCAGCAGCCTAACGATCACAGGGAGTAACACTGAAGCTTTCTTT. This chain uses TRBV5-4 with TRBJ1-1, with D possibly TRBD1 on 6 matching bases. The CDR3 length is 16 residues. Germline CDR1 reads SGHNT; CDR2 reads YYREEE (reference sequence). The germline V and J ends were trimmed by 4 bases and 2 bases, with 18 bases remaining between them.

The CDR3 protein is CASSPAGIRTDTQYF. CDR3 sequence (DNA): TGTGCCAGCAGCCCCGCGGGAATCCGCACAGATACGCAGTATTTT. V gene TRBV14 combines with J gene TRBJ2-3; D possibly corresponds to TRBD2 (6 bases). CDR1 SGHDN and CDR2 FVKESK come from the germline V gene. Trimming pared 4 bases from V and 1 base from J, leaving 12 bases between. The CDR3 covers 15 residues. Full variable domain (remainder filled in from reference TRBV14 and TRBJ2-3): EAGVTQFPSHSVIEKGQTVTLRCDPISGHDNLYWYRRVMGKEIKFLLHFVKESKQDESGMPNNRFLAERTGGTYSTLKVQPAELEDSGVYFCASSPAGIRTDTQYFGPGTRLTVL.

The chain recombines TRBV5-6 with TRBJ2-5, with a possible D match to TRBD1 (6 bases). The J call may be wrong; the DNA end is better matched by TRBJ2-7. The V gene's germline CDR1 is SGHDT and CDR2 YYEEEE. The CDR3 spans 13 residues. The CDR3 nucleotides are TGTGCCAGCAGCTTCACCACAGGGAACGAGCAGTACTTC. Translation gives CASSFTTGNEQYF.

This chain links TRBV5-5 with TRBJ2-1, with 14 bases identical to TRBD2. Germline CDR1 SGHKS, CDR2 YYEKEE (reference sequence). The CDR3 consists of 18 residues. The V segment lost 3 bases and the J segment 7 bases; nucleotides outside the gene matches: 12. The CDR3 protein is CASSSGTSGSAPWNEQFF. DNA for the CDR3: TGTGCCAGCAGCTCTGGGACTAGCGGGAGCGCCCCTTGGAATGAGCAGTTCTTC.

This chain connects TRBV7-3 to TRBJ2-3, with D maybe TRBD2 (6 bases). Germline-derived CDR1 and CDR2 are SGHTA and FQGTGA. The CDR3 loop spans 14 amino acids. Trimming shortened V by 2 bases and J by 0 bases, and 6 bases separated the two germline ends. The CDR3: CASSLGLSTDTQYF. The DNA for the CDR3 is TGTGCCAGCAGCTTAGGACTAAGCACAGATACGCAGTATTTT.

CDR3 sequence (DNA): TGTGCCAGCAGCTCGACTAGCGGGGAGCAGTTCTTC. This gives the protein CASSSTSGEQFF. This rearrangement joins TRBV5-6 to TRBJ2-1, with TRBD2 identical over 10 bases. This CDR3 spans 12 amino acids. Losses at the gene ends were 3 bases for V and 10 bases for J; bases not matched to a gene: 1. CDR1 is SGHDT and CDR2 is YYEEEE in the germline V gene.